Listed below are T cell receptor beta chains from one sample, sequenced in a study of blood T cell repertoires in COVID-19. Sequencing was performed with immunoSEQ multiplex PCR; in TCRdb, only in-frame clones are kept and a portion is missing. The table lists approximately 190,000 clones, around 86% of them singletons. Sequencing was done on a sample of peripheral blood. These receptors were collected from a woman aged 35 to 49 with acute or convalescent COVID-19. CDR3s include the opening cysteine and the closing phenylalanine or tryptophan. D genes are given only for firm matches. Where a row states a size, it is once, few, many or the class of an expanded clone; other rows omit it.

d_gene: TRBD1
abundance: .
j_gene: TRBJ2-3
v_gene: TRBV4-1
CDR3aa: CASSGLGQGSDTQYF
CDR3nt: TGCGCCAGCAGCGGATTGGGACAGGGATCGGATACGCAGTATTTT

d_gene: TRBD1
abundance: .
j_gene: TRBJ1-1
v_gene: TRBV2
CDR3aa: CASSTGTANTKGAFF
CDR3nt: TGTGCCAGCAGTACCGGGACAGCTAATACCAAAGGAGCTTTCTTT

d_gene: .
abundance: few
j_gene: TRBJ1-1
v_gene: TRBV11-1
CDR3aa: CASSSTAMNTEAFF
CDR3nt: TGTGCCAGCAGCTCGACAGCAATGAACACTGAAGCTTTCTTT

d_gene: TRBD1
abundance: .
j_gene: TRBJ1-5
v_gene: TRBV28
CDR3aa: CASSVDRGSNQPQHF
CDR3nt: TGTGCCAGCAGTGTCGACAGGGGAAGCAATCAGCCCCAGCATTTT

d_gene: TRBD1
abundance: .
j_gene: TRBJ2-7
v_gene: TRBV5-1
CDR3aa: CASRVGQVETYEQYF
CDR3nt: TGCGCCAGCAGGGTGGGACAGGTAGAAACTTACGAGCAGTACTTC

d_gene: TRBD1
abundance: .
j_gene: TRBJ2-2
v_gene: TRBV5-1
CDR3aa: CASSSGQGVTGELFF
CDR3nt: TGCGCCAGCAGCTCGGGACAGGGGGTAACCGGGGAGCTGTTTTTT

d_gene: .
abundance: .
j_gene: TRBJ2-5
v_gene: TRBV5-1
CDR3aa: CASSLQETQYF
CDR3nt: TGCGCCAGCAGCTTGCAGGAGACCCAGTACTTC

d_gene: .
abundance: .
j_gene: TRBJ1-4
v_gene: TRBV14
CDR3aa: CASSQVQGLNEKLFF
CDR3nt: TGTGCCAGCAGCCAAGTTCAGGGATTAAATGAAAAACTGTTTTTT

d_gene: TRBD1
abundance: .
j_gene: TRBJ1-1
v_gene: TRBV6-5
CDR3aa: CASHRTGGSDTEAFF
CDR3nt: TGTGCCAGCCACCGGACAGGGGGCTCGGACACTGAAGCTTTCTTT

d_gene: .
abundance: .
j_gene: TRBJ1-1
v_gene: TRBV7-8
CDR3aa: CASSPQRGEAFF
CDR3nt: TGTGCCAGCAGCCCCCAAAGGGGTGAAGCTTTCTTT

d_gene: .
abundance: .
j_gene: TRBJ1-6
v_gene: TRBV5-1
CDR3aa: CASSLLSGGNSPLHF
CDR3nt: TGCGCCAGCAGCTTACTGTCCGGGGGGAATTCACCCCTCCACTTT

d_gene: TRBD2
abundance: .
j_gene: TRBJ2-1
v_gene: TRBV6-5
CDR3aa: CASATSGASYNEQFF
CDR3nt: TGTGCCAGCGCAACTAGCGGAGCTTCCTACAATGAGCAGTTCTTC

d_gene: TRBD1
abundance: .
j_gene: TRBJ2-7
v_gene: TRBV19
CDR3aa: CASSIEAGGTYEQYF
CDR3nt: TGTGCCAGTAGTATCGAGGCAGGGGGTACCTACGAGCAGTACTTC

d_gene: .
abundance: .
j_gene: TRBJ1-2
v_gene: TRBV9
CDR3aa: CASSVGGLDYGYTF
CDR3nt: TGTGCCAGCAGCGTAGGGGGCCTGGACTATGGCTACACCTTC

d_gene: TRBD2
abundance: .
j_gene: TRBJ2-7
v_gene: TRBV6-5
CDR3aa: CASSPGTVGGEQYF
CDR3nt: TGTGCCAGCAGTCCCGGGACCGTGGGGGGGGAGCAGTACTTC

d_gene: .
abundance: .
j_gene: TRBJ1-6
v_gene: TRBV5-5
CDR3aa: CASSLAGDLINSPLHF
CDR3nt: TGTGCCAGCAGCTTGGCAGGGGATCTCATCAATTCACCCCTCCACTTT

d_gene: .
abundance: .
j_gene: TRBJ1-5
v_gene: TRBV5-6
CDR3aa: CASSLEEYSNQPQHF
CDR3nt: TGTGCCAGCAGCTTGGAAGAGTATAGCAATCAGCCCCAGCATTTT

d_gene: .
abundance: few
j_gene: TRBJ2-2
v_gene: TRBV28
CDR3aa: CASRDRFLNTGELFF
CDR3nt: TGTGCCAGCAGAGACAGGTTTTTGAACACCGGGGAGCTGTTTTTT

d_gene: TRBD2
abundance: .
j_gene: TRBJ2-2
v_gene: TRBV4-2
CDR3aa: CASSQELAGNTGELFF
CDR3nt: TGTGCCAGCAGCCAAGAACTAGCGGGGAACACCGGGGAGCTGTTTTTT

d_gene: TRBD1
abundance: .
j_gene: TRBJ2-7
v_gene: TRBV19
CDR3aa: CASRRSTGANKPYEQYF
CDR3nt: TGTGCCAGTAGAAGATCGACAGGGGCCAACAAACCGTACGAGCAGTACTTC

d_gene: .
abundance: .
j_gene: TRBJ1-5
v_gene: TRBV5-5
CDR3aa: CASSLGQQPQHF
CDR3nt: TGTGCCAGCAGCTTGGGACAGCAGCCCCAGCATTTT

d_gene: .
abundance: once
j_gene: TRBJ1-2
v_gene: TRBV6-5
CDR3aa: CASSEGAGYGYTF
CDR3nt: TGTGCCAGCAGCGAGGGTGCCGGATATGGCTACACCTTC

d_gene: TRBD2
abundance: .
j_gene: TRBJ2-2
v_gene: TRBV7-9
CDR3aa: CASRLAGGPPGELFF
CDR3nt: TGTGCCAGCAGACTAGCGGGAGGGCCGCCCGGGGAGCTGTTTTTT

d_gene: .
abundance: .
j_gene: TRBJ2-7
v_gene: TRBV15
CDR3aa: CATQPRHSSYEQYF
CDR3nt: TGTGCCACCCAACCTCGGCACAGTTCCTACGAGCAGTACTTC

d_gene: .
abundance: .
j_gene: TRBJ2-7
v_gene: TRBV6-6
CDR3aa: CASTTGSWEQYF
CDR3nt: TGTGCCAGCACCACAGGGTCGTGGGAGCAGTACTTC

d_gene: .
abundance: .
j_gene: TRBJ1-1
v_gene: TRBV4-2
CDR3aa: CASSQPTGNTEAFF
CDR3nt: TGTGCCAGCAGCCAACCGACAGGGAACACTGAAGCTTTCTTT

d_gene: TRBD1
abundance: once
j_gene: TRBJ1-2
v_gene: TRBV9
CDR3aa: CASTTGGAGYGYTF
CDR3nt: TGTGCCAGCACTACAGGGGGCGCAGGTTATGGCTACACCTTC

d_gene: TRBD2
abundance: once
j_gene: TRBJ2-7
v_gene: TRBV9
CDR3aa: CASSVGVAGGSGDEQYF
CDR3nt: TGTGCCAGCAGCGTAGGGGTAGCGGGGGGCTCGGGTGACGAGCAGTACTTC

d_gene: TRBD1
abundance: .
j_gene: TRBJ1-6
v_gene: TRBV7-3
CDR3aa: CASSPGTGGSPLHF
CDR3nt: TGTGCCAGCAGCCCCGGGACAGGGGGATCACCCCTCCACTTT

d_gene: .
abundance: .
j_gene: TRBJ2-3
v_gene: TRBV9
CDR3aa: CASSVSVLTGSDTQYF
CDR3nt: TGTGCCAGCAGCGTCTCGGTCTTAACAGGCTCAGATACGCAGTATTTT

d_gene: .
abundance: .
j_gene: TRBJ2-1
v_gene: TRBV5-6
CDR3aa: CASSLARGALTYNEQFF
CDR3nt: TGTGCCAGCAGCTTGGCCCGGGGGGCTCTAACCTACAATGAGCAGTTCTTC

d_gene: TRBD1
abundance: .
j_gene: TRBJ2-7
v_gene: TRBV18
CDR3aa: CASSKAIGQGAYEQYF
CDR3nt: TGTGCCAGCTCCAAAGCAATAGGACAGGGGGCCTACGAGCAGTACTTC

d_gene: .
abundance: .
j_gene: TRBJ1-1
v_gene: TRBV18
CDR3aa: CASSPTGYGNTEAFF
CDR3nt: TGTGCCAGCTCACCAACGGGGTACGGGAACACTGAAGCTTTCTTT

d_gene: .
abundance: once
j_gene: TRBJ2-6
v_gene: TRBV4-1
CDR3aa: CASSQGSSGANVLTF
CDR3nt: TGCGCCAGCAGCCAAGGGAGCTCTGGGGCCAACGTCCTGACTTTC

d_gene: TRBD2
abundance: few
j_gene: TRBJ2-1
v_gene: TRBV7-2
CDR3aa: CASSFTSGSTGEQFF
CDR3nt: TGTGCCAGCAGCTTCACTAGCGGGAGTACGGGGGAGCAGTTCTTC

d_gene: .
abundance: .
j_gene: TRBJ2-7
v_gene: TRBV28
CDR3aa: CASSFPGLYYEQYF
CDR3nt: TGTGCCAGCAGTTTCCCAGGCCTTTACTACGAGCAGTACTTC

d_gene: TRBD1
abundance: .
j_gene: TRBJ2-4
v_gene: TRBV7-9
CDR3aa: CASRPGLDRGNIQYF
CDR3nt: TGTGCCAGCAGGCCAGGATTGGACAGGGGGAACATTCAGTACTTC

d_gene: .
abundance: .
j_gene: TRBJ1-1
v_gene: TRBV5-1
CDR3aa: CANSLKLDTEAFF
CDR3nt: TGCGCCAACAGCTTAAAACTGGACACTGAAGCTTTCTTT

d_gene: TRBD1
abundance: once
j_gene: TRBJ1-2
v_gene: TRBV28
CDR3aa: CASSRTGMGGYTF
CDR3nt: TGTGCCAGCAGTCGGACAGGGATGGGTGGCTACACCTTC

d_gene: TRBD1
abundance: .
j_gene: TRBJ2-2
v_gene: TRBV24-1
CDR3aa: CATSDLRTGETGELFF
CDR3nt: TGTGCCACCAGTGATTTGCGGACAGGGGAAACCGGGGAGCTGTTTTTT

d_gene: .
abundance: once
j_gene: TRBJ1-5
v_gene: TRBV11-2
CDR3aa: CASSLRRDQPQHF
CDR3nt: TGTGCCAGCAGCTTACGGCGGGATCAGCCCCAGCATTTT

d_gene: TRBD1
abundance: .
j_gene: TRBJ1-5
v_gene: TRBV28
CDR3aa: CASSWGTGQQPQHF
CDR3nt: TGTGCCAGCAGTTGGGGGACAGGGCAGCAGCCCCAGCATTTT

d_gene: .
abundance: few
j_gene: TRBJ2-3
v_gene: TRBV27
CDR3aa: CASNTYYRWGETSTDTQYF
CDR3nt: TGTGCCAGCAACACTTATTACCGGTGGGGCGAAACTAGCACAGATACGCAGTATTTT

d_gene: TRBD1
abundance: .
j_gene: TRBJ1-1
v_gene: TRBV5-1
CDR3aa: CASSSDRGNTEAFF
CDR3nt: TGCGCCAGCAGCTCGGACAGGGGGAACACTGAAGCTTTCTTT

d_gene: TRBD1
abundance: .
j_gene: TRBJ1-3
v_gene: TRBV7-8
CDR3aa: CASSSGQGNLGNTIYF
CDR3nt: TGTGCCAGCAGCTCCGGACAGGGTAATCTTGGAAACACCATATATTTT

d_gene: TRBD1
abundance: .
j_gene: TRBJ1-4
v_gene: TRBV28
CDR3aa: CASSSGQGSEKLFF
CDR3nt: TGTGCCAGCAGTTCAGGACAGGGATCTGAAAAACTGTTTTTT

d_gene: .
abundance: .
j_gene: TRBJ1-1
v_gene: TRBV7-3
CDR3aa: CASSLDSDTEAFF
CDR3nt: TGTGCCAGCAGCCTCGACAGCGACACTGAAGCTTTCTTT